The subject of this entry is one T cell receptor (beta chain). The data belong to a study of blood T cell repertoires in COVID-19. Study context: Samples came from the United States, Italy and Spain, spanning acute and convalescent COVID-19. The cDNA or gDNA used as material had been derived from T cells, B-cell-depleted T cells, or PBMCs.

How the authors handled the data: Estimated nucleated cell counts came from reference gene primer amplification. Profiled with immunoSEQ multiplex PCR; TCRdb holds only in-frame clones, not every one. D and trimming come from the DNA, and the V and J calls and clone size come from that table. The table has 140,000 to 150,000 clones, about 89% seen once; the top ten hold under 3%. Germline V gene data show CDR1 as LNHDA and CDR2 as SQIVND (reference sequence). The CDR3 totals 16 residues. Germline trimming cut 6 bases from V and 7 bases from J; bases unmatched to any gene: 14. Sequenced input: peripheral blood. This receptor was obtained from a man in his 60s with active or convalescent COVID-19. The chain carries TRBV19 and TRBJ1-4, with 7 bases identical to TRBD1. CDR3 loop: CASSPTGFGGIEKLFF. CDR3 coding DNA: TGTGCCAGTAGCCCGACAGGGTTCGGGGGCATTGAAAAACTGTTTTTT. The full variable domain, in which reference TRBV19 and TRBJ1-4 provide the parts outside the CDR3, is DGGITQSPKYLFRKEGQNVTLSCEQNLNHDAMYWYRQDPGQGLRLIYYSQIVNDFQKGDIAEGYSVSREKKESFPLTVTSAQKNPTAFYLCASSPTGFGGIEKLFFGSGTQLSVL.